This entry lists 32 T cell receptor beta chains sequenced from one sample in a study of shared clonotypes between healthy human individuals. Repertoires were generated with immunoSEQ multiplex PCR, while TCRdb's copy carries only in-frame clones and drops some. The profile covers millions of clones, with roughly 94% appearing a single time and more than 0.1% taken by the ten largest. Sequencing used naive CD4+ T cells sorted from blood. Subset in this sample: CD45RA+ positively selected. The receptors derive from a man aged 18-30 years in good health.

The V call is TRBV19, the J call TRBJ1-1; D unresolved. Germline V gives CDR1 LNHDA, CDR2 SQIVND (reference sequence). The CDR3 has 13 amino acids. V was pared by 1 base and J by 7 bases, with 10 bases between. The CDR3 reads CASSIGSGGEAFF. Written as DNA, the CDR3 is TGTGCCAGTAGTATAGGAAGTGGTGGTGAAGCTTTCTTT.

The V gene is TRBV7-9, the J gene TRBJ2-3; 11 nucleotides agree with TRBD2. This CDR3 spans 16 amino acids. Germline trimming cut 5 bases from V and 7 bases from J; bases unmatched to any gene: 11. The V gene's germline CDR1 is SEHNR and CDR2 FQNEAQ (reference sequence). CDR3 residues: CASSVTSGGKENTQYF. The CDR3 DNA sequence: TGTGCCAGCAGCGTCACTAGCGGGGGTAAAGAAAATACGCAGTATTTT. Variable domain in full (rest from reference TRBV7-9 and TRBJ2-3): DTGVSQNPRHKITKRGQNVTFRCDPISEHNRLYWYRQTLGQGPEFLTYFQNEAQLEKSRLLSDRFSAERPKGSFSTLEIQRTEQGDSAMYLCASSVTSGGKENTQYFGPGTRLTVL.

This clone was seen a single time. The chain carries TRBV5-1 and TRBJ2-5; TRBD1 agrees at 9 bases. The junction had 10 bases not matched to a gene; V was cut back by 2 bases and J by 2 bases. CDR3 length equals 17 residues. Germline V CDR1 and CDR2: SGHRS, YFSETQ. CDR3 nucleotides: TGCGCCAGCAGCTTTCAAATGGCCGGGACAGGGCAAGAGACCCAGTACTTC. This sequence encodes CASSFQMAGTGQETQYF. Full variable domain (outside the CDR3, taken from reference TRBV5-1 and TRBJ2-5): KAGVTQTPRYLIKTRGQQVTLSCSPISGHRSVSWYQQTPGQGLQFLFEYFSETQRNKGNFPGRFSGRQFSNSRSEMNVSTLELGDSALYLCASSFQMAGTGQETQYFGPGTRLLVL.

The gene calls are TRBV10-3 and TRBJ2-2; D is possibly TRBD2 (6 bases). CDR3 length equals 15 residues. Germline lookup yields CDR1 ENHRY and CDR2 SYGVKD. The ends were cut back, 6 bases at V and 1 base at J, with 12 bases in the middle. CDR3 bases: TGTGCCATCAGCGAAAGACTAGAGAACACCGGGGAGCTGTTTTTT. This codes for CAISERLENTGELFF.

The chain employs TRBV11-3 and TRBJ2-1, with 7 bases that match TRBD1. From germline, CDR1 is SGHNT and CDR2 YENEEA. The trim removed 0 bases at V and 1 base at J, leaving 3 bases unmatched. This CDR3 region has 16 residues. The CDR3 DNA reads TGTGCCAGCAGCTTAGATGGGACAGAGTCCTACAATGAGCAGTTCTTC. Translation gives CASSLDGTESYNEQFF. Based on the CDR3 plus reference TRBV11-3 and TRBJ2-1, the full variable domain is EAGVVQSPRYKIIEKKQPVAFWCNPISGHNTLYWYLQNLGQGPELLIRYENEEAVDDSQLPKDRFSAERLKGVDSTLKIQPAELGDSAVYLCASSLDGTESYNEQFFGPGTRLTVL.

This clone showed up just once. CDR3 protein: CASSRGRNYGYTF. The CDR3, as DNA: TGTGCCAGCAGCCGGGGCCGTAACTATGGCTACACCTTC. The rearrangement joins TRBV9 to TRBJ1-2, with D possibly TRBD1 on 5 matching bases. The CDR3 loop spans 13 amino acids. V was shortened by 4 bases and J by 1 base, with 8 bases between the two germline ends. Germline CDR1 reads SGDLS; CDR2 reads YYNGEE.

The chain uses TRBV29-1 and TRBJ2-4, with TRBD2 matching 7 bases. The germline V gene encodes CDR1 SQVTM and CDR2 ANQGSEA. The CDR3 totals 14 residues. J was trimmed by 8 bases and V by 4 bases; bases with no gene match: 11. CDR3 DNA sequence: TGCAGCGTTGGTTCCTCCGGCGCGGGGGACATTCAGTACTTC. It translates to CSVGSSGAGDIQYF.

The genes are TRBV4-3 and TRBJ2-7; 7 bases are shared with TRBD2. This CDR3 is 16 amino acids long. Germline loops: CDR1 LGHNA, CDR2 YSLEER. V lost 1 base, J lost 1 base, and 7 bases stayed unmatched. The CDR3 sequence is CASSQAPLAVSYEQYF. CDR3 bases: TGCGCCAGCAGCCAAGCCCCTCTAGCGGTGTCCTACGAGCAGTACTTC.

The chain combines TRBV5-4 with TRBJ2-7; D uncertain. Trimming took 4 bases from V and 2 from J, leaving 19 bases between them. Germline V CDR1 and CDR2: SGHNT, YYREEE (reference sequence). The CDR3 length is 16 residues. The CDR3 bases are TGTGCCAGCAGCGTTGGGTTCACTCTAACCGCCTACGAGCAGTACTTC. Protein product: CASSVGFTLTAYEQYF.

The V gene is TRBV28, the J gene TRBJ1-5, with TRBD1 matching 8 bases. Germline values: CDR1 MDHEN, CDR2 SYDVKM. The V segment lost 5 bases and the J segment 4 bases; nucleotides outside the gene matches: 13. The CDR3 is 17 amino acids. The CDR3 coding sequence is TGTGCCAGCAGTACATATCCGCGGGACAGGAGGAATCAGCCCCAGCATTTT. This codes for CASSTYPRDRRNQPQHF.

This clone was seen once. The rearrangement uses TRBV4-1 and TRBJ1-3; no clear D gene. Germline assignment: CDR1 MGHRA and CDR2 YSYEKL. The V and J ends lost 0 bases and 0 bases respectively, with 9 bases between them. The CDR3 is made up of 16 amino acids. Here the CDR3 reads CASSQDRGISGNTIYF. As DNA, the CDR3 is TGCGCCAGCAGCCAAGATCGAGGGATCTCTGGAAACACCATATATTTT.

The chain uses TRBV2 and TRBJ2-5, with 15 bases aligning to TRBD2. The germline V gene encodes CDR1 SNHLY and CDR2 FYNNEI. After removal of 5 bases from V and 3 bases from J, the junction contained 4 bases not matched to a gene. The CDR3 runs to 16 residues. CDR3 sequence: CASSHWTSGGEETQYF. CDR3 nucleotide sequence: TGTGCCAGCAGTCACTGGACTAGCGGGGGGGAAGAGACCCAGTACTTC.

This rearrangement joins TRBV9 to TRBJ2-3; the D gene is possibly TRBD1 (6 bases). Per the germline V gene, CDR1 is SGDLS and CDR2 is YYNGEE. V was shortened by 0 bases and J by 1 base, with 18 bases between the two germline ends. CDR3 length: 18 residues. CDR3 loop: CASSVATLVAGGTDTQYF. The CDR3 region has the DNA TGTGCCAGCAGCGTAGCTACCTTAGTGGCAGGGGGCACAGATACGCAGTATTTT.

The chain carries TRBV6-5 and TRBJ2-2, with 7 bases aligning to TRBD2. CDR1 and CDR2 (germline): MNHEY, SVGAGI. V shed 6 bases, J shed 4 bases, and the junction held 5 bases outside the gene matches. The CDR3 loop spans 14 amino acids. Here the CDR3 DNA reads TGTGCCAGCAGATTGGGACTAACCACCGGGGAGCTGTTTTTT. The encoded protein is CASRLGLTTGELFF.

The CDR3 region has the DNA TGCGCCAGCAGCCAGACCGTGGGCAGTGGAGCGCAGCAGTACTTC. The encoded protein is CASSQTVGSGAQQYF. The J gene is TRBJ2-7, the V gene TRBV4-1; D call uncertain. Trimming shortened V by 3 bases and J by 8 bases, and 20 bases separated the two germline ends. Germline CDR1 is MGHRA and CDR2 is YSYEKL. The CDR3 extends over 15 amino acids.

The rearrangement joins TRBV27 to TRBJ2-1; tentatively, D is TRBD1 (6 bases). Trimming pared 3 bases from V and 10 bases from J, leaving 28 bases between. The CDR3 is made up of 18 amino acids. CDR1 is MNHEY, CDR2 SMNVEV, per germline (reference sequence). The DNA of the CDR3 is TGTGCCAGCAGTTTGGAGACAGGCCGGGGCCTCAATAGCATGGAGCAGTTCTTC. Translated, it gives CASSLETGRGLNSMEQFF.

The chain has TRBV5-1 and TRBJ1-6; 7 nucleotides agree with TRBD1. The V and J ends lost 4 bases and 5 bases, in that order; junction bases with no gene match: 15. This CDR3 spans 18 amino acids. Germline V lookup: CDR1 SGHRS, CDR2 YFSETQ. The CDR3 region is CASSDGTVNVKNNSPLHF. CDR3 bases: TGCGCCAGCAGCGACGGGACAGTAAATGTAAAGAATAATTCACCCCTCCACTTT.

A single count supports this clone. The rearrangement joins TRBV18 to TRBJ2-1, with 12 bases that match TRBD2. CDR1 KGHSH and CDR2 LQKENI come from the germline V gene. The CDR3 sequence is 16 residues long. With 5 bases clipped from V and 4 bases from J, the junction kept 6 bases outside the gene matches. CDR3 region: CASSSASGRVYNEQFF. The CDR3 DNA reads TGTGCCAGCTCATCCGCTAGCGGGAGGGTTTACAATGAGCAGTTCTTC.

The rearrangement links TRBV29-1 to TRBJ2-5, with TRBD2 identical over 9 bases. This CDR3 spans 16 amino acids. The junction had 14 bases not matched to a gene; V was cut back by 4 bases and J by 5 bases. Germline CDR1 is SQVTM and CDR2 is ANQGSEA. The DNA for the CDR3 is TGCAGCGTTGCGGCCGCAGGGACTAGCAGACGGGAGACCCAGTACTTC. Translating gives CSVAAAGTSRRETQYF.

This clone was detected only once. The gene calls are TRBV29-1 and TRBJ1-4, with D unresolved. The CDR3 is 10 residues long. V was shortened by 7 bases and J by 7 bases, with 7 bases between the two germline ends. Germline loops: CDR1 SQVTM, CDR2 ANQGSEA. The CDR3 DNA sequence: TGCAGCGCGGGGAGTGAAAAACTGTTTTTT. Its protein product is CSAGSEKLFF.

This chain joins TRBV7-9 and TRBJ2-2; D call uncertain. CDR3 size: 14 residues. The ends were cut back, 5 bases at V and 4 bases at J, with 11 bases in the middle. CDR1 SEHNR and CDR2 FQNEAQ come from the germline V gene (reference sequence). This CDR3 reads CASSPYYFTGELFF. In nucleotides, the CDR3 is TGTGCCAGCAGCCCCTACTATTTCACCGGGGAGCTGTTTTTT.

Worth noting for this clone: This sample also contains other DNA sequences that code for the same CDR3. This rearrangement joins TRBV2 to TRBJ1-2; TRBD1 matches 8 bases. CDR3 length: 13 amino acids. From germline, CDR1 is SNHLY and CDR2 FYNNEI. Losses at the gene ends were 8 bases for V and 0 bases for J; bases not matched to a gene: 2. This chain's CDR3 is CASGTGTNYGYTF. DNA of the CDR3: TGTGCCAGCGGGACAGGAACTAACTATGGCTACACCTTC.

This chain links TRBV30 with TRBJ2-5; possibly TRBD2 for D (5 bases). The CDR3 extends over 15 amino acids. The germline CDR1 and CDR2 sequences are GTSNPN and SVGIG (reference sequence). The V end lost 1 base, the J end lost 4 bases, and 16 bases lay between the germline ends. In nucleotides, the CDR3 is TGTGCCTGGAGTGGGCATACTACCCGGGGAGAGACCCAGTACTTC. It is translated as CAWSGHTTRGETQYF.

The chain joins TRBV7-3 to TRBJ2-2, with D possibly matching TRBD1 (5 bases). V shed 5 bases and J shed 7 bases, with 17 bases lying between them. The CDR3 runs to 15 residues. The germline V gene encodes CDR1 SGHTA and CDR2 FQGTGA. CDR3 sequence reads: CASSRDSLGGGELFF. The CDR3 DNA follows: TGTGCCAGCAGCCGCGACAGTTTAGGTGGCGGGGAGCTGTTTTTT.

The chain couples TRBV2 to TRBJ2-2; 11 nucleotides match TRBD2. Germline V gives CDR1 SNHLY, CDR2 FYNNEI. Losses at the gene ends were 6 bases for V and 6 bases for J; bases not matched to a gene: 6. This CDR3 has 15 amino acids. The CDR3 is CASRGTSGGAGELFF. CDR3 in DNA: TGTGCCAGCAGGGGGACTAGCGGAGGTGCCGGGGAGCTGTTTTTT.

V and J are TRBV12-5 and TRBJ2-5, with 11 bases aligning to TRBD2. V lost 3 bases, J lost 5 bases, and 8 bases stayed unmatched. The CDR3 is made up of 16 amino acids. Per the germline V gene, CDR1 is LGHNT and CDR2 is FRNRAP. The CDR3 bases are TGTGCTAGTGGTTTCCATACTAGCGGGGGAGCGGAGACCCAGTACTTC. It yields the protein CASGFHTSGGAETQYF.

The chain uses TRBV10-3 and TRBJ2-3, with D perhaps matching TRBD1 (6 bases). The CDR3 consists of 13 residues. Germline CDR1 ENHRY, CDR2 SYGVKD. V was pared by 6 bases and J by 2 bases, with 9 bases between. CDR3 sequence (DNA): TGTGCCATCAGGGACAGCCTCACAGATACGCAGTATTTT. Protein: CAIRDSLTDTQYF.

As regards this clone: The same CDR3 is also encoded by other DNA sequences in this sample. CDR3 sequence: CAISESLNTEAFF. CDR3 in DNA: TGTGCCATCAGTGAGTCCTTGAACACTGAAGCTTTCTTT. The rearrangement links TRBV10-3 to TRBJ1-1, with D hard to call. The germline V gene encodes CDR1 ENHRY and CDR2 SYGVKD. Trimming shortened V by 0 bases and J by 0 bases, and 2 bases separated the two germline ends. The CDR3 is 13 residues long.

The chain recombines TRBV7-2 with TRBJ2-7; 8 positions match TRBD2. This CDR3 contains 15 residues. The germline V gene has CDR1 SGHTA and CDR2 FQGNSA. Trimming cost V 2 bases and J 3 bases; bases outside gene matches: 6. The CDR3 reads CASSLNGGAFYEQYF. The CDR3 nucleotides read TGTGCCAGCAGCTTAAACGGGGGGGCCTTCTACGAGCAGTACTTC.

This sequence joins TRBV5-8 and TRBJ2-7; 9 positions match TRBD1. The CDR3 extends over 18 amino acids. V shed 4 bases, J shed 3 bases, and the junction held 17 bases outside the gene matches. Per the germline V gene, CDR1 is SGHTS and CDR2 is YDEGEE. CDR3 coding DNA: TGTGCCAGCAGCCATCCTGGGGCGTGGACAGGGGACCACTACGAGCAGTACTTC. It translates to CASSHPGAWTGDHYEQYF.

The gene calls are TRBV10-3 and TRBJ2-7; 7 bases are a match to TRBD2. V gave up 0 bases and J gave up 3 bases; unmatched junction bases: 5. Germline V gene lookup returns CDR1 ENHRY and CDR2 SYGVKD. CDR3 length equals 15 residues. The CDR3 loop reads CAISESRGGSYEQYF. The CDR3 coding sequence is TGTGCCATCAGTGAGTCCCGGGGCGGGAGCTACGAGCAGTACTTC.

V and J are TRBV30 and TRBJ1-6; 8 positions agree with TRBD1. In germline, CDR1 is GTSNPN, CDR2 SVGIG (reference sequence). The CDR3 covers 16 residues. Trimming at V came to 0 bases and at J to 3 bases, leaving 4 bases not matched to a gene. CDR3 amino acids: CAWSVKTGGYNSPLHF. CDR3 bases: TGTGCCTGGAGTGTGAAAACAGGGGGCTATAATTCACCCCTCCACTTT.